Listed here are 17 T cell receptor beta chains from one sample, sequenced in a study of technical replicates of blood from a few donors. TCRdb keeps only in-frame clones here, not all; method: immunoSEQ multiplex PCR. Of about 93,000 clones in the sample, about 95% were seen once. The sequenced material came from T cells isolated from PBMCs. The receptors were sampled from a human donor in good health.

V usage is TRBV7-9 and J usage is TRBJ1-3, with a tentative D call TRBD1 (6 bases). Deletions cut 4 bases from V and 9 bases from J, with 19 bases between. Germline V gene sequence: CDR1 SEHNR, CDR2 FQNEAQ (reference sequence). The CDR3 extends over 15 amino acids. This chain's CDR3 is CASSSWDKSGSTIYF. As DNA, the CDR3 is TGTGCCAGCAGCTCGTGGGACAAATCTGGGAGCACCATATATTTT. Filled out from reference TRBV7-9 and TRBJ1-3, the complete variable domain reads DTGVSQNPRHKITKRGQNVTFRCDPISEHNRLYWYRQTLGQGPEFLTYFQNEAQLEKSRLLSDRFSAERPKGSFSTLEIQRTEQGDSAMYLCASSSWDKSGSTIYFGEGSWLTVV.

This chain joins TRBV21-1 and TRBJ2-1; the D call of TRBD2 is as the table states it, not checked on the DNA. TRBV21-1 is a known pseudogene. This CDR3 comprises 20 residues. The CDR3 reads CASSNGRLGVSREGNNEQFF. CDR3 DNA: TGTGCCAGCAGCAATGGTCGACTGGGGGTGTCGCGGGAGGGTAACAATGAGCAGTTCTTC.

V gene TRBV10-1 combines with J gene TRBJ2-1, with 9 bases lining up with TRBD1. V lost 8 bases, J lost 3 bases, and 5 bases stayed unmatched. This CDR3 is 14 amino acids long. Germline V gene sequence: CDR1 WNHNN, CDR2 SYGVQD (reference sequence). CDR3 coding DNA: TGCGCCAGCTCGGACAGGGGTTACTACAATGAGCAGTTCTTC. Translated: CASSDRGYYNEQFF.

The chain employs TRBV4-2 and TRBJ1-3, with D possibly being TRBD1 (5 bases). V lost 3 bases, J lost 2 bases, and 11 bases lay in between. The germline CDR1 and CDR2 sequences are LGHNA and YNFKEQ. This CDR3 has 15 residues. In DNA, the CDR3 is TGTGCCAGCAGCCAGGGCCAGGGTGCTGGAAACACCATATATTTT. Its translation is CASSQGQGAGNTIYF.

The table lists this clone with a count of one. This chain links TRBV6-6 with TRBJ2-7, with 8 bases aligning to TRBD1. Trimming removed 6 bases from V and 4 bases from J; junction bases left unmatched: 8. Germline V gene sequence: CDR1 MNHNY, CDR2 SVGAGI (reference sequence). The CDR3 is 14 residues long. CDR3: CASSAGTGLYEQYF. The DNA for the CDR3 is TGTGCCAGCAGCGCCGGGACAGGCCTTTACGAGCAGTACTTC.

The CDR3 is CAWSRGGFGVEVGYTF. Here the CDR3 DNA reads TGTGCCTGGAGTCGAGGCGGGTTCGGCGTTGAAGTTGGCTACACCTTC. The V call is TRBV30, the J call TRBJ1-2; D unresolved. The CDR3 is made up of 16 amino acids. Germline V gene sequence: CDR1 GTSNPN, CDR2 SVGIG (reference sequence). Trimming stripped 2 bases from V and 7 bases from J, with 23 bases between.

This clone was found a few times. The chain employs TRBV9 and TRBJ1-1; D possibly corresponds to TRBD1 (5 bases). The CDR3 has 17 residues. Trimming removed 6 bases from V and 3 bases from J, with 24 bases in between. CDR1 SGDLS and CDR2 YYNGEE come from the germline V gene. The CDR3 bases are TGTGCCAGCACGTCCCATGCGATGGGGGGGAGGGACACTGAAGCTTTCTTT. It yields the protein CASTSHAMGGRDTEAFF.

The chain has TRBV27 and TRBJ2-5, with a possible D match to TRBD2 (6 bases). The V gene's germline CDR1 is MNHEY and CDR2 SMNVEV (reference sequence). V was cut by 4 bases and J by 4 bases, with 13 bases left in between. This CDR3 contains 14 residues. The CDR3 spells CASSSPGLRETQYF. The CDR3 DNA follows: TGTGCCAGCAGTTCGCCGGGACTCCGAGAGACCCAGTACTTC.

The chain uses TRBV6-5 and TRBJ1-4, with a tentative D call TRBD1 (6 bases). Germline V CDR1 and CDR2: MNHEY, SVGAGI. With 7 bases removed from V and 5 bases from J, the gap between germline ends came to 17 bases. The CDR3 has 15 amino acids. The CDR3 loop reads CASTKSGTGNEKLFF. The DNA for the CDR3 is TGTGCCAGCACCAAGAGTGGTACAGGGAATGAAAAACTGTTTTTT.

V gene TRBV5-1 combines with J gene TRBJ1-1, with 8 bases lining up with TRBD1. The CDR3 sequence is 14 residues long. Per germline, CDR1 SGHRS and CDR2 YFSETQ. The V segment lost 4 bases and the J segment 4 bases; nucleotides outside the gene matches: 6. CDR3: CASSLYRGITEAFF. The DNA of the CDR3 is TGCGCCAGCAGCCTTTACAGGGGGATCACTGAAGCTTTCTTT.

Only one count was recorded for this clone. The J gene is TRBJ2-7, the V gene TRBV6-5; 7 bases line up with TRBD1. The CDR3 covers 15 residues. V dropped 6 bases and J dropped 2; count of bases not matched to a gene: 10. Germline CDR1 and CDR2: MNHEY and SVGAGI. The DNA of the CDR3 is TGTGCCAGCAGCCCGTCTGGGACAGCGACCTACGAGCAGTACTTC. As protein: CASSPSGTATYEQYF.

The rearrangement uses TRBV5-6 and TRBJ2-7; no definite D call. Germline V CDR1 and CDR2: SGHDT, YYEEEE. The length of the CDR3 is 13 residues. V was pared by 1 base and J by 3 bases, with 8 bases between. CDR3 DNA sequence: TGTGCCAGCAGCTTGTACAGCCTCTACGAGCAGTACTTC. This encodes CASSLYSLYEQYF.

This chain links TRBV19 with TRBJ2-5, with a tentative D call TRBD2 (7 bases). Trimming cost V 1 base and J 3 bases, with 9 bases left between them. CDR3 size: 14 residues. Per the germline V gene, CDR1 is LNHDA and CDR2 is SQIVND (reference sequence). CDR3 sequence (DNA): TGTGCCAGTAGTATAGGGGGGGGCGAAGAGACCCAGTACTTC. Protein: CASSIGGGEETQYF.

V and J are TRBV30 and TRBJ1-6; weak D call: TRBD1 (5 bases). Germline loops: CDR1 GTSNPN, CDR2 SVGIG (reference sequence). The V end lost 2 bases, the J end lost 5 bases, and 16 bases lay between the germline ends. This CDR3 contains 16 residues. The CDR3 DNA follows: TGTGCCTGGAGTTTAGGGCAGGGAGGGAATAATTCACCCCTCCACTTT. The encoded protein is CAWSLGQGGNNSPLHF.

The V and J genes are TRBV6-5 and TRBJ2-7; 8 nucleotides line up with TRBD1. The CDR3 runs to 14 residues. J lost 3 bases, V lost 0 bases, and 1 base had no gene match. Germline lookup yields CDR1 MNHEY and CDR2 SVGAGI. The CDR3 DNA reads TGTGCCAGCAGTTACTCCGGACAGGGCTACGAGCAGTACTTC. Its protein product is CASSYSGQGYEQYF.

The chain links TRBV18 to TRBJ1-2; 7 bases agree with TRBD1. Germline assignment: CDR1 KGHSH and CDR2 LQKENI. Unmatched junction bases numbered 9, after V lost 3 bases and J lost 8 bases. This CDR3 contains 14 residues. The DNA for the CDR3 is TGTGCCAGCTCACCGAGGCCTGACAGGGACGGCTACACCTTC. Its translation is CASSPRPDRDGYTF.

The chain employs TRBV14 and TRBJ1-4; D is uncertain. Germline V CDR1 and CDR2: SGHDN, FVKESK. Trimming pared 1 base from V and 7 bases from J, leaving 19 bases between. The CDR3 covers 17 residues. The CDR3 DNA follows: TGTGCCAGCAGCCAAGGAAGGGTTGGACTCTGGGGTGAAAAACTGTTTTTT. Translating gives CASSQGRVGLWGEKLFF.